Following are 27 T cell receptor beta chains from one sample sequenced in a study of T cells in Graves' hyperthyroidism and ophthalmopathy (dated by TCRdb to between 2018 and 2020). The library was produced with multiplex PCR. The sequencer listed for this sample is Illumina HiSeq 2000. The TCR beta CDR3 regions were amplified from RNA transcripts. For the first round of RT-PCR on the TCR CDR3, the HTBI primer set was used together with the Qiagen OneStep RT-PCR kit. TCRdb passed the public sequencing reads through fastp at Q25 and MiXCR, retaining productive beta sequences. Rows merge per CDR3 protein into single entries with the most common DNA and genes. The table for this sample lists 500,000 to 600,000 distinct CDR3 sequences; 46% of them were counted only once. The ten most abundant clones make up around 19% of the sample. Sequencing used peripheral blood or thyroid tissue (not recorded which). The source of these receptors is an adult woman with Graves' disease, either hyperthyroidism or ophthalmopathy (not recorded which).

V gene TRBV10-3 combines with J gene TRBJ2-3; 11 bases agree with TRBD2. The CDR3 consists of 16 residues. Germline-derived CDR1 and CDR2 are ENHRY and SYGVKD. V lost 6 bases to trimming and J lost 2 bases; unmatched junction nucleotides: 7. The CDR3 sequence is CAISAGTSGHTDTQYF. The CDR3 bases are TGTGCCATCAGCGCCGGGACTAGCGGTCACACAGATACGCAGTATTTT.

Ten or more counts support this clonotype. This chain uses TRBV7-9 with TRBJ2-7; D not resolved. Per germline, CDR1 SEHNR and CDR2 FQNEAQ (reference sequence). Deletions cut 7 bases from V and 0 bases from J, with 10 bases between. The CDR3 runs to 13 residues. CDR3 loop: CASTSPSSYEQYF. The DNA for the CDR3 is TGTGCCAGCACCTCCCCAAGCTCCTACGAGCAGTACTTC.

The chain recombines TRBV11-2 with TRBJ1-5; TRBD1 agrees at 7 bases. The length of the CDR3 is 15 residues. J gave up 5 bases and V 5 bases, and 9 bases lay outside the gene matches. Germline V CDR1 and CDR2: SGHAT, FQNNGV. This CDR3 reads CASSPTTGFHQPQHF. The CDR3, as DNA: TGTGCCAGCAGCCCAACGACAGGGTTCCATCAGCCCCAGCATTTT.

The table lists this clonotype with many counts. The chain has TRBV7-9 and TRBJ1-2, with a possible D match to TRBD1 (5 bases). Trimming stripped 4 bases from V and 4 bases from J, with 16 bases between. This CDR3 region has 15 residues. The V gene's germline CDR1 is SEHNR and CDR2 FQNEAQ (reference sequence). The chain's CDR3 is CASSSVKRGLYGYTF. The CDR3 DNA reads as TGTGCCAGCAGCTCAGTAAAGAGGGGCCTCTATGGCTACACCTTC.

This CDR3 reads CASIPSRAETQYF. CDR3 coding DNA: TGTGCCAGCATCCCATCTAGGGCGGAGACCCAGTACTTC. V usage is TRBV7-8 and J usage is TRBJ2-5, with D uncertain. Trimming stripped 7 bases from V and 5 bases from J, with 14 bases between. Germline V gene lookup returns CDR1 SGHVS and CDR2 FQNEAQ. The CDR3 contains 13 residues.

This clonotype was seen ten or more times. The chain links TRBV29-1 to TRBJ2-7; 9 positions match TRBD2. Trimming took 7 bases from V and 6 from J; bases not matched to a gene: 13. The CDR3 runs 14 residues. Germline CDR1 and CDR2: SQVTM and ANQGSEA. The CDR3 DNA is TGCAGCGCTCGCGTGGTAGCGGGAGAAGGCGAGCAGTACTTC. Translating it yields CSARVVAGEGEQYF.

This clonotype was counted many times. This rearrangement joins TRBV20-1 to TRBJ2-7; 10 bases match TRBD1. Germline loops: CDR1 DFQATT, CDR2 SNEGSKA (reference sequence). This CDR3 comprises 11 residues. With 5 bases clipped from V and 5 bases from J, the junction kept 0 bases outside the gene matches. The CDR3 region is CSAGQGDEQYF. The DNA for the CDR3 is TGCAGTGCTGGACAGGGGGACGAGCAGTACTTC.

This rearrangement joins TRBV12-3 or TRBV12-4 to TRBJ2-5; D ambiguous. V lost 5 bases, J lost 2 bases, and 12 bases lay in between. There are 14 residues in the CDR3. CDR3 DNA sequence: TGTGCCAGCAGTCTCCCGGGCCTACAAGAGACCCAGTACTTC. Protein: CASSLPGLQETQYF.

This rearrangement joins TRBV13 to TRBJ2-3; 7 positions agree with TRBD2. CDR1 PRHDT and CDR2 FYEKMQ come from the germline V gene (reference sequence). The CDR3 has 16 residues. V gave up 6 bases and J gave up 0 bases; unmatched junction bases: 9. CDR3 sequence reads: CASRSTSQYSTDTQYF. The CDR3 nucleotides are TGTGCCAGCAGATCGACTAGCCAATACAGCACAGATACGCAGTATTTT.

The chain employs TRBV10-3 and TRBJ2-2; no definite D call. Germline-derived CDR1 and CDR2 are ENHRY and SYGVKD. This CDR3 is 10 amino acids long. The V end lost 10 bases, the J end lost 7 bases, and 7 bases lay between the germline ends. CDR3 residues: CATNFGELFF. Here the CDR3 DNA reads TGTGCCACCAATTTCGGGGAGCTGTTTTTT.

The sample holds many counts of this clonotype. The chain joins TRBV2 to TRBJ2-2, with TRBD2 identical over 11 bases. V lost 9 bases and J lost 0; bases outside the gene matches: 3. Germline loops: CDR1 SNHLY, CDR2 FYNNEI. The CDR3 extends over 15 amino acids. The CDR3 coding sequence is TGTGCCAGGGGGGGACTAGCGGCGAACACCGGGGAGCTGTTTTTT. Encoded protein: CARGGLAANTGELFF.

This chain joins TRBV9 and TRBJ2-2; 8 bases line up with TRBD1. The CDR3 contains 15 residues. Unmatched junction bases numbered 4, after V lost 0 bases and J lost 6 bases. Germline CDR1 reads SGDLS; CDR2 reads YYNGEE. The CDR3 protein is CASSVGTGSAGELFF. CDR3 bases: TGTGCCAGCAGCGTAGGGACAGGGTCTGCCGGGGAGCTGTTTTTT. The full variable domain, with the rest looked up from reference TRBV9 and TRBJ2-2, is DSGVTQTPKHLITATGQRVTLRCSPRSGDLSVYWYQQSLDQGLQFLIQYYNGEERAKGNILERFSAQQFPDLHSELNLSSLELGDSALYFCASSVGTGSAGELFFGEGSRLTVL.

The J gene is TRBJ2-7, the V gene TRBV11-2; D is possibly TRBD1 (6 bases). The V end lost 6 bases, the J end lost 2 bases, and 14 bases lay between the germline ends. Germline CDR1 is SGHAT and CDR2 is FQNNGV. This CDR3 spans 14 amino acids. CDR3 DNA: TGTGCCAGCAGTGAGATCAGGGGAGCCTACGAGCAGTACTTC. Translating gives CASSEIRGAYEQYF.

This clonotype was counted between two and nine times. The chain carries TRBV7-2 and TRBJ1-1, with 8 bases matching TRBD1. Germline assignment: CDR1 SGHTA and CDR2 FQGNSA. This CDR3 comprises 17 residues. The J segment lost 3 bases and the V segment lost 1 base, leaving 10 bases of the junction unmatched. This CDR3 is CASSLDSLDRVYTEAFF. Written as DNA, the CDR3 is TGTGCCAGCAGCTTAGATAGTCTGGACAGGGTGTACACTGAAGCTTTCTTT.

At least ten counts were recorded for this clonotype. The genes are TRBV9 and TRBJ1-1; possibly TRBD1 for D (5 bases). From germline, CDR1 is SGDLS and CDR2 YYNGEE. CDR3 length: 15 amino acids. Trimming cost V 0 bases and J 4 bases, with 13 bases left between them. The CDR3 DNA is TGTGCCAGCAGCGTAGTGGGGGAAGAGGGCACTGAAGCTTTCTTT. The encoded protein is CASSVVGEEGTEAFF. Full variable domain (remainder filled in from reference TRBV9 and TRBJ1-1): DSGVTQTPKHLITATGQRVTLRCSPRSGDLSVYWYQQSLDQGLQFLIQYYNGEERAKGNILERFSAQQFPDLHSELNLSSLELGDSALYFCASSVVGEEGTEAFFGQGTRLTVV.

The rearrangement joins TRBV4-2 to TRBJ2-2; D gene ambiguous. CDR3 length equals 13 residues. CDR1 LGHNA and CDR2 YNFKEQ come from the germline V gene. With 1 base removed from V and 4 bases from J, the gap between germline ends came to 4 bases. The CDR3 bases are TGTGCCAGCAGCCAAGCCGGCACCGGGGAGCTGTTTTTT. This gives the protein CASSQAGTGELFF.

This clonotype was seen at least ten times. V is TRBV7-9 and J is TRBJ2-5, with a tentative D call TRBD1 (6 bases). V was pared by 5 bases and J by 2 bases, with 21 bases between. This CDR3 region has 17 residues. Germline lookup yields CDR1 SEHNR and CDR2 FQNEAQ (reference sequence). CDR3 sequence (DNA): TGTGCCAGCAGCGGCCACCGGGCCAGGGGCGTTCAAGAGACCCAGTACTTC. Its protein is CASSGHRARGVQETQYF.

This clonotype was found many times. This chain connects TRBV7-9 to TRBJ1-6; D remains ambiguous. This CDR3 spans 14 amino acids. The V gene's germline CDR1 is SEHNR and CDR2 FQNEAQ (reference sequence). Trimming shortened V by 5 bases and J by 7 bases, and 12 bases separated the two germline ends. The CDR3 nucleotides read TGTGCCAGCAGCCCCGCTAGCTTCAATTCACCCCTCCACTTT. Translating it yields CASSPASFNSPLHF.

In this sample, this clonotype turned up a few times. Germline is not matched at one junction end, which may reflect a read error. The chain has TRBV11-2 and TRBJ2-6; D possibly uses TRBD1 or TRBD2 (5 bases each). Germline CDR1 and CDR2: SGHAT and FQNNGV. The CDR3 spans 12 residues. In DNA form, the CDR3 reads TGTGCCAGCAGCTACGGGACGAACACTGAAGCTTTC. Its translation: CASSYGTNTEAF.

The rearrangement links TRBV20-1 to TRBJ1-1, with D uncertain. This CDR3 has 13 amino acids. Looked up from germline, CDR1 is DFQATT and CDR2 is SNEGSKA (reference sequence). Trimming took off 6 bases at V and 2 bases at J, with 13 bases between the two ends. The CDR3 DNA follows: TGCAGTGCCGCAGACTACCCCAACACTGAAGCTTTCTTT. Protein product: CSAADYPNTEAFF.

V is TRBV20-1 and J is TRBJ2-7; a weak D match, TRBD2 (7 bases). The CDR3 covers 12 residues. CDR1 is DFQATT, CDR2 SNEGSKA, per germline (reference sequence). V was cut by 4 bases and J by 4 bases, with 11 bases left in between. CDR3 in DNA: TGCAGTGCTATGGGGGGGCTTTACGAGCAGTACTTC. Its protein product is CSAMGGLYEQYF.

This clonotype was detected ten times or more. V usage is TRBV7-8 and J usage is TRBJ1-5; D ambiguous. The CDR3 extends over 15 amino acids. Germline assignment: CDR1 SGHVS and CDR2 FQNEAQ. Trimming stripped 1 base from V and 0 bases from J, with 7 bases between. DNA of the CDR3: TGTGCCAGCAGCTTAGGGGAGTATAGCAATCAGCCCCAGCATTTT. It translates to CASSLGEYSNQPQHF.

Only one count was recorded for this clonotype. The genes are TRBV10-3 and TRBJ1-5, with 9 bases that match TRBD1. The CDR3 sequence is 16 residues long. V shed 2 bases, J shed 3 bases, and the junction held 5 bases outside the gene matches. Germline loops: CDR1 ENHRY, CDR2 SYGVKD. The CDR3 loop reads CAISEEGQGLNQPQHF. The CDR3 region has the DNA TGTGCCATCAGTGAGGAGGGACAGGGCCTCAATCAGCCCCAGCATTTT.

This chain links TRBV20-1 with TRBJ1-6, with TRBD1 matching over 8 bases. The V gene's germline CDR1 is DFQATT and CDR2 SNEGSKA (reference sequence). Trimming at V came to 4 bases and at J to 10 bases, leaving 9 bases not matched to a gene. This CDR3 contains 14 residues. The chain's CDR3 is CSATLGQGGSPLHF. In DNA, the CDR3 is TGCAGTGCTACCCTTGGACAGGGAGGCTCACCCCTCCACTTT.

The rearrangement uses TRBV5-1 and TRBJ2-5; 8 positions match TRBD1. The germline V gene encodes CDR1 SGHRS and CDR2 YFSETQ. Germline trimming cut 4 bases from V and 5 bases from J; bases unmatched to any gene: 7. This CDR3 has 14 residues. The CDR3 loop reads CASSVTGGSETQYF. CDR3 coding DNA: TGCGCCAGCAGCGTAACAGGGGGTTCGGAGACCCAGTACTTC.

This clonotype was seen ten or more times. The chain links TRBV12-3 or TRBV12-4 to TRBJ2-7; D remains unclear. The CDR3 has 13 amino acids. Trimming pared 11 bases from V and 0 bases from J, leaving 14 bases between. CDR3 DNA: TGTGCCTCCGCATTACAGAGCTCCTACGAGCAGTACTTC. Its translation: CASALQSSYEQYF.

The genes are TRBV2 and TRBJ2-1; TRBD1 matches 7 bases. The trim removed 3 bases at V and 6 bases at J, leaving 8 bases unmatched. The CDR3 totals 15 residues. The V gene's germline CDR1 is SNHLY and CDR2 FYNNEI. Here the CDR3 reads CASSDIRQGANEQFF. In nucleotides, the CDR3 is TGTGCCAGCAGTGATATCCGACAGGGCGCCAATGAGCAGTTCTTC.